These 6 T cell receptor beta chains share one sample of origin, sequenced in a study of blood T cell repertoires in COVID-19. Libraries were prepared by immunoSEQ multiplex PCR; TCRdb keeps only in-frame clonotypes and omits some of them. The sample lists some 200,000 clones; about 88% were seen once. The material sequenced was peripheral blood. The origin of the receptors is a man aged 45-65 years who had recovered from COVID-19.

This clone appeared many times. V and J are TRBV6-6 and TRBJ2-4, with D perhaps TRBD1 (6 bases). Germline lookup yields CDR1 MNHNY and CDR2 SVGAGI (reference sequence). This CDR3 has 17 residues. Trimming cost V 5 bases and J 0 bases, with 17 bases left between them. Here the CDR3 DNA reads TGTGCCAGCAGTCAGGACAGAAAATATCTAGCCAAAAACATTCAGTACTTC. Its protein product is CASSQDRKYLAKNIQYF.

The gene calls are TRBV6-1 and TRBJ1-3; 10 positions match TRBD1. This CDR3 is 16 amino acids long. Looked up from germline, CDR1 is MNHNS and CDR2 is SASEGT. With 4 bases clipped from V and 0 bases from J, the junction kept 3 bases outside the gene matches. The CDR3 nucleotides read TGTGCCAGCAGTGGACAGGGGGCCATCTCTGGAAACACCATATATTTT. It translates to CASSGQGAISGNTIYF.

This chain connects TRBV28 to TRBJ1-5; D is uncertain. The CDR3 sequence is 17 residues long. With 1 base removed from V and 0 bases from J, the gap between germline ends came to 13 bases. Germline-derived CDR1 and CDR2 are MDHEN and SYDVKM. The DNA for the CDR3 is TGTGCCAGCAGTTTATCCAGCGGACGGATTAGCAATCAGCCCCAGCATTTT. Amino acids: CASSLSSGRISNQPQHF.

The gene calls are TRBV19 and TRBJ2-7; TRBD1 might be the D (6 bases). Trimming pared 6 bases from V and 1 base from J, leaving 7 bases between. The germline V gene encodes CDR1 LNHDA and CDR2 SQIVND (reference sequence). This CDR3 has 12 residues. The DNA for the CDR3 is TGTGCCAGTAGCAGGGGATCCTACGAGCAGTACTTC. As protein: CASSRGSYEQYF.

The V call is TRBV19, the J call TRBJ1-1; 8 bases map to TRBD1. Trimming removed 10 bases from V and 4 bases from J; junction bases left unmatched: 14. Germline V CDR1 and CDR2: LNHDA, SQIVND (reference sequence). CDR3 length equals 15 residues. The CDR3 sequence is CAIRDRSGGGTEAFF. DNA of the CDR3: TGTGCCATCCGGGACAGGTCGGGCGGCGGCACTGAAGCTTTCTTT.

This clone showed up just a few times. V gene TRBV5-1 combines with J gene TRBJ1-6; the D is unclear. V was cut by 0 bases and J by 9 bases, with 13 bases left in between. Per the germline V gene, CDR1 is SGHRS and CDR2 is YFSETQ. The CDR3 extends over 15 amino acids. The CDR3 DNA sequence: TGCGCCAGCAGCTTGGTTGCGGATATCAGTTCACCCCTCCACTTT. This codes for CASSLVADISSPLHF.